This TCR beta chain derives from a study of blood T cells in healthy people across ages. For the second PCR, which ran for 7 to 11 cycles, a sample-barcoded 5' primer and a J-beta primer mix were used. From the 5' RACE reads, TCRdb called clonotypes with MiXCR, one entry per CDR3 protein. The sample shows over a million distinct CDR3 sequences, approximately 26% of them seen only once. In its sample, this clonotype was seen a few times. Germline assignment: CDR1 SGHAT and CDR2 FQNNGV. V gave up 5 bases and J gave up 7 bases; unmatched junction bases: 4. The CDR3 has 14 residues. The data were also submitted as part of a second study, on T cells of mothers and their children. That source adds: In the second PCR, M1S primer introduced barcodes and 2-4 random bases.

The chain uses TRBV11-2 and TRBJ2-1; 11 bases agree with TRBD2. The sample taken for sequencing was blood. The receptor was isolated from a girl under 10 years old in good health. The CDR3 sequence is CASSTWTSGNEQFF. CDR3 coding DNA: TGTGCCAGCAGCACCTGGACTAGCGGGAATGAGCAGTTCTTC.